The next 21 T cell receptor beta chains were all read from a single sample in a study of response to subunit inactivated influenza vaccine. TCRdb used MiXCR to reprocess the RT-PCR reads, holding one entry per CDR3 protein. The top ten hold approximately 11% of the sample, which has 650,000 to 800,000 distinct CDR3 sequences, less than 20% seen once. Specimen: PBMCs from blood, collected about 5 days after vaccination. These receptors came from a man between 50 and 59 years old who received an inactivated influenza vaccine.

This clonotype has ten or more counts. The chain recombines TRBV7-2 with TRBJ2-7, with D possibly TRBD1 on 6 matching bases. The CDR3 covers 13 residues. Trimming took off 6 bases at V and 2 bases at J, with 11 bases between the two ends. In germline, CDR1 is SGHTA, CDR2 FQGNSA. In DNA, the CDR3 is TGTGCCAGCAGACGACAGGCGACCTACGAGCAGTACTTC. As protein: CASRRQATYEQYF.

J is TRBJ2-3 and V is TRBV28; tentative D call: TRBD2 (6 bases). With 2 bases removed from V and 6 bases from J, the gap between germline ends came to 18 bases. Germline CDR1 and CDR2: MDHEN and SYDVKM. The CDR3 covers 16 residues. The CDR3 DNA follows: TGTGCCAGCAGTTTACCCTCCCCTCGGGGGTGGGATACGCAGTATTTT. This gives the protein CASSLPSPRGWDTQYF.

This clonotype came up a few times. CDR3 sequence: CATSLLAGNEQFF. For the CDR3, the DNA is TGTGCCACCAGCCTACTAGCGGGCAATGAGCAGTTCTTC. This rearrangement joins TRBV15 to TRBJ2-1; TRBD2 matches at 9 bases. The CDR3 covers 13 residues. V lost 5 bases to trimming and J lost 6 bases; unmatched junction nucleotides: 2. CDR1 LNHNV and CDR2 YYDKDF come from the germline V gene (reference sequence).

This rearrangement joins TRBV5-4 to TRBJ2-3; TRBD2 matches at 12 bases. The V gene end was trimmed by 4 bases and the J gene end by 5 bases; junction bases not matched to a gene: 8. Per germline, CDR1 SGHNT and CDR2 YYREEE (reference sequence). This CDR3 has 16 residues. The CDR3 spells CASSTTSGGLLDTQYF. Written as DNA, the CDR3 is TGTGCCAGCAGCACCACTAGCGGGGGGTTGTTAGATACGCAGTATTTT.

The J gene is TRBJ1-4, the V gene TRBV5-1; D remains ambiguous. Germline V lookup: CDR1 SGHRS, CDR2 YFSETQ. V shed 4 bases and J shed 4 bases, with 14 bases lying between them. This CDR3 is built from 15 residues. CDR3 in DNA: TGCGCCAGCAGCGCCCGACTCCCTGGTAATGAAAAACTGTTTTTT. This encodes CASSARLPGNEKLFF.

The chain links TRBV7-3 to TRBJ2-7; no definite D call. Germline CDR1 is SGHTA and CDR2 is FQGTGA. Between the trimmed V and J ends, which lost 5 bases and 4 bases, there was a span of 21 bases. The CDR3 extends over 16 amino acids. The DNA for the CDR3 is TGTGCCAGCAGCCCCCAATATGCCCCATCCCCGTACGAGCAGTACTTC. Translated: CASSPQYAPSPYEQYF. The variable domain in full, with the rest retrieved from reference TRBV7-3 and TRBJ2-7, is GAGVSQTPSNKVTEKGKYVELRCDPISGHTALYWYRQSLGQGPEFLIYFQGTGAADDSGLPNDRFFAVRPEGSVSTLKIQRTERGDSAVYLCASSPQYAPSPYEQYFGPGTRLTVT.

This clonotype was picked up a small number of times. The junction departs from the called germline gene at one end, perhaps through a read error. This chain connects TRBV5-1 to TRBJ1-2; D unclear. This CDR3 comprises 11 residues. From germline, CDR1 is SGHRS and CDR2 YFSETQ. CDR3 protein: CASSSDRVIAF. CDR3 DNA sequence: TGCGCCAGCAGCTCGGACCGGGTAATCGCCTTC. Complete variable domain (other parts from reference TRBV5-1 and TRBJ1-2): KAGVTQTPRYLIKTRGQQVTLSCSPISGHRSVSWYQQTPGQGLQFLFEYFSETQRNKGNFPGRFSGRQFSNSRSEMNVSTLELGDSALYLCASSSDRVIAFGSGTRLTVV.

The sample holds a few counts of this clonotype. The CDR3 DNA is TGTGCCAGCAGCTTACCTAGCGGGGGGAAATTCTACAATGAGCAGTTCTTC. Protein: CASSLPSGGKFYNEQFF. The V gene is TRBV5-4, the J gene TRBJ2-1; 11 bases are a match to TRBD2. This CDR3 has 17 amino acids. Germline CDR1 and CDR2: SGHNT and YYREEE (reference sequence). V gave up 2 bases and J gave up 3 bases; unmatched junction bases: 7.

This clonotype turned up a few times. The gene calls are TRBV5-1 and TRBJ1-1; D might be TRBD1 (6 bases). CDR1 and CDR2 from the germline V gene are SGHRS and YFSETQ. V shed 2 bases and J shed 3 bases, with 14 bases lying between them. CDR3 length equals 15 residues. CDR3 nucleotide sequence: TGCGCCAGCAGCTTCGTCAGGGGTATGGACACTGAAGCTTTCTTT. Translated: CASSFVRGMDTEAFF.

The CDR3 DNA sequence: TGTGCCATCAGTGAGACAGACGGGTACGAGCAGTACTTC. This codes for CAISETDGYEQYF. The chain has TRBV10-3 and TRBJ2-7; D is unresolved. Trimming removed 2 bases at V and 4 bases at J, with 9 bases between. Germline assignment: CDR1 ENHRY and CDR2 SYGVKD. This CDR3 spans 13 amino acids.

This clonotype was detected only a few times. J is TRBJ1-2 and V is TRBV12-3 or TRBV12-4; D perhaps matches TRBD1 (5 bases). The V end was cut by 5 bases, the J end by 7 bases, with 17 bases between. This CDR3 has 14 residues. The CDR3 DNA reads as TGTGCCAGCAGTCCTAGCGCAGGGTTGGGTGGCTACACCTTC. Residues: CASSPSAGLGGYTF.

The V gene is TRBV20-1, the J gene TRBJ1-2, with D maybe TRBD1 (5 bases). The CDR3 covers 11 residues. CDR1 and CDR2 (germline): DFQATT, SNEGSKA (reference sequence). The CDR3 spells CRGSGDYGYTF. In DNA form, the CDR3 reads TGCAGGGGCTCGGGGGACTATGGCTACACCTTC.

V is TRBV20-1 and J is TRBJ1-2; no clear D gene. This CDR3 comprises 12 residues. Germline CDR1 and CDR2: DFQATT and SNEGSKA (reference sequence). Trimming left V 6 bases short and J 7 bases short, with 15 bases between. This CDR3 reads CSARPPGSGYTF. The CDR3 DNA reads as TGCAGTGCCAGACCCCCCGGGAGTGGCTACACCTTC.

This clonotype was detected only a few times. V usage is TRBV20-1 and J usage is TRBJ1-2; D is possibly TRBD1 (6 bases). Per the germline V gene, CDR1 is DFQATT and CDR2 is SNEGSKA (reference sequence). The CDR3 is made up of 12 amino acids. Trimming shortened V by 6 bases and J by 3 bases, and 11 bases separated the two germline ends. The CDR3 DNA reads TGCAGTGCCTCGGACAGCTACTATGGCTACACCTTC. It codes for CSASDSYYGYTF.

The chain couples TRBV20-1 to TRBJ2-1; 13 bases line up with TRBD2. CDR1 and CDR2 (germline): DFQATT, SNEGSKA (reference sequence). This CDR3 has 17 residues. V gave up 4 bases and J gave up 7 bases; unmatched junction bases: 13. CDR3 nucleotides: TGCAGTGCTACCCCGGCGGGACTAGCGGGGTTTGGGAATGAGCAGTTCTTC. Its protein is CSATPAGLAGFGNEQFF.

V usage is TRBV20-1 and J usage is TRBJ2-7; possible D gene TRBD2, 6 bases. This CDR3 is built from 11 residues. Germline V gene lookup returns CDR1 DFQATT and CDR2 SNEGSKA (reference sequence). The CDR3 reads CSGGPLDEQYF. The CDR3 nucleotides read TGCAGCGGGGGACCCCTGGACGAGCAGTACTTC.

The chain combines TRBV29-1 with TRBJ2-7; possibly TRBD1 for D (6 bases). The germline CDR1 and CDR2 sequences are SQVTM and ANQGSEA. The V end was cut by 7 bases, the J end by 0 bases, with 10 bases between. This CDR3 is 12 amino acids long. CDR3 sequence (DNA): TGCAGCGCTTGGACAGTCTCCTACGAGCAGTACTTC. Its protein product is CSAWTVSYEQYF.

The chain uses TRBV7-3 and TRBJ2-3, with D possibly being TRBD1 (5 bases). V lost 2 bases and J lost 2, with 11 bases in between. This CDR3 is 15 amino acids long. In germline, CDR1 is SGHTA, CDR2 FQGTGA. CDR3 sequence: CASSLSQGNTDTQYF. The DNA of the CDR3 is TGTGCCAGCAGCTTATCTCAGGGCAACACAGATACGCAGTATTTT. Full variable domain (outside the CDR3, taken from reference TRBV7-3 and TRBJ2-3): GAGVSQTPSNKVTEKGKYVELRCDPISGHTALYWYRQSLGQGPEFLIYFQGTGAADDSGLPNDRFFAVRPEGSVSTLKIQRTERGDSAVYLCASSLSQGNTDTQYFGPGTRLTVL.

This clonotype has only a few counts. The V call is TRBV20-1, the J call TRBJ1-5; the D gene is possibly TRBD1 (6 bases). The V end was cut by 6 bases, the J end by 4 bases, with 13 bases between. Germline V CDR1 and CDR2: DFQATT, SNEGSKA (reference sequence). The CDR3 has 13 amino acids. The CDR3 bases are TGCAGTGCCCTCCGGGACAAGAATCAGCCCCAGCATTTT. It encodes CSALRDKNQPQHF.

V is TRBV5-6 and J is TRBJ1-2; 9 bases align to TRBD1. CDR1 is SGHDT and CDR2 is YYEEEE in the germline V gene. The CDR3 has 14 residues. V shed 4 bases and J 8 bases; nucleotides not matched to a gene: 9. The CDR3 DNA sequence: TGTGCCAGCAGCCGGACAGGGGAGTTTGGAGGCTACACCTTC. This translates into CASSRTGEFGGYTF.

V usage is TRBV11-2 and J usage is TRBJ2-1, with TRBD2 identical over 10 bases. This CDR3 has 13 residues. With 8 bases clipped from V and 8 bases from J, the junction kept 6 bases outside the gene matches. Germline CDR1 is SGHAT and CDR2 is FQNNGV. The CDR3 DNA reads as TGTGCCAGCGAAGCGGGGGGGCCCTATGAGCAGTTCTTC. This encodes CASEAGGPYEQFF.